A selection of T cell receptor beta chains follows, all from one sample in a study of T cells after yellow fever vaccination. In TCRdb, the 5' RACE reads were re-called with MiXCR into one record per CDR3 protein. Found here are 500,000 to 650,000 distinct CDR3 sequences, roughly a sixth of them singletons; the top ten hold 15% to 20%. Sequences were derived from PBMCs, sampled 5 to 6 days after the first yellow fever vaccination. These receptors originate from a man aged 18 to 35 who received the YFV17D yellow fever vaccine. Both conserved end residues are trimmed from each CDR3. The order of the fields is J gene, V gene, clone size, CDR3 protein. Clone size appears in some rows only: once, few, many, or a class for an expanded clone.

J gene: TRBJ2-5
V gene: TRBV14
clone size: few
CDR3 protein: ASSQEGSSGWWETQY

J gene: TRBJ1-1
V gene: TRBV5-1
clone size: few
CDR3 protein: ASSVGQGITEAF

J gene: TRBJ2-5
V gene: TRBV20-1
clone size: -
CDR3 protein: SATRGAQETQY

J gene: TRBJ1-3
V gene: TRBV7-2
clone size: -
CDR3 protein: ASSIGSSGNTIY

J gene: TRBJ2-3
V gene: TRBV6-5
clone size: -
CDR3 protein: ASSYSKGLAGGNTQY

J gene: TRBJ2-5
V gene: TRBV11-2
clone size: few
CDR3 protein: ASSWEFGGNSGKTQY

J gene: TRBJ1-4
V gene: TRBV10-2
clone size: few
CDR3 protein: ASSRGQSEKLF

J gene: TRBJ2-5
V gene: TRBV28
clone size: -
CDR3 protein: ASSPGTSGGMETQY

J gene: TRBJ2-3
V gene: TRBV7-2
clone size: few
CDR3 protein: ASSPRGRLSTDTQY

J gene: TRBJ2-7
V gene: TRBV7-2
clone size: -
CDR3 protein: ASSLASSLSYEQY

J gene: TRBJ2-5
V gene: TRBV6-1
clone size: few
CDR3 protein: ASRGLAGTPAGTQY

J gene: TRBJ1-2
V gene: TRBV5-5
clone size: few
CDR3 protein: ASSFSPMAVSSGYT

J gene: TRBJ2-5
V gene: TRBV20-1
clone size: -
CDR3 protein: CAVPEVAGELETQY

J gene: TRBJ1-4
V gene: TRBV28
clone size: -
CDR3 protein: ASSLGAGVLAIRWATELF

J gene: TRBJ1-5
V gene: TRBV2
clone size: -
CDR3 protein: ASRDRGSLSNQPQH

J gene: TRBJ2-3
V gene: TRBV7-8
clone size: few
CDR3 protein: ASSYRTGARTDTQY

J gene: TRBJ2-1
V gene: TRBV20-1
clone size: -
CDR3 protein: SARGGTSGQF

J gene: TRBJ2-3
V gene: TRBV4-2
clone size: -
CDR3 protein: ASSQNTGGSTDTQY

J gene: TRBJ2-3
V gene: TRBV19
clone size: few
CDR3 protein: ASSMYKRGREDTQY

J gene: TRBJ1-2
V gene: TRBV20-1
clone size: few
CDR3 protein: SARARDRETNYGYT

J gene: TRBJ1-2
V gene: TRBV14
clone size: -
CDR3 protein: ASSQAGTGGHYGYT

J gene: TRBJ2-3
V gene: TRBV5-4
clone size: -
CDR3 protein: ASSLPGVTDTQY

J gene: TRBJ2-1
V gene: TRBV9
clone size: few
CDR3 protein: ASSVETDLSREQF

J gene: TRBJ1-5
V gene: TRBV5-8
clone size: -
CDR3 protein: ASSLTGSGQPQH

J gene: TRBJ1-4
V gene: TRBV5-5
clone size: -
CDR3 protein: ASSRAGNEKLF

J gene: TRBJ2-1
V gene: TRBV7-3
clone size: -
CDR3 protein: ASSRLTGAEQF

J gene: TRBJ1-2
V gene: TRBV11-3
clone size: -
CDR3 protein: ASSLDAIRRTYGYT

J gene: TRBJ2-3
V gene: TRBV6-2/TRBV6-3
clone size: -
CDR3 protein: ASSDPSDTQY

J gene: TRBJ1-1
V gene: TRBV11-2
clone size: few
CDR3 protein: ASSLVPLGPTEAF

J gene: TRBJ2-6
V gene: TRBV4-3
clone size: few
CDR3 protein: ASSQEGSLAGANVLT

J gene: TRBJ2-7
V gene: TRBV29-1
clone size: few
CDR3 protein: SVEGLGDRGQYEQY

J gene: TRBJ1-2
V gene: TRBV5-1
clone size: many
CDR3 protein: ASSLDAANYGYT

J gene: TRBJ2-5
V gene: TRBV4-3
clone size: -
CDR3 protein: ASSQVYSGNTQY

J gene: TRBJ1-1
V gene: TRBV6-1
clone size: few
CDR3 protein: ASGSARSTEAF

J gene: TRBJ2-2
V gene: TRBV6-1
clone size: -
CDR3 protein: ASKLPGLAGNTGELF

J gene: TRBJ2-1
V gene: TRBV9
clone size: few
CDR3 protein: ASSVTGSNEQF

J gene: TRBJ2-7
V gene: TRBV2
clone size: -
CDR3 protein: ASILSWEGASYEQY

J gene: TRBJ1-1
V gene: TRBV5-4
clone size: few
CDR3 protein: ASSETPQGMRTEAF

J gene: TRBJ2-1
V gene: TRBV3-1
clone size: -
CDR3 protein: ASSQRISGGGSSYNEQF

J gene: TRBJ2-2
V gene: TRBV29-1
clone size: many
CDR3 protein: SVGGFEGWSGELF

J gene: TRBJ2-3
V gene: TRBV7-2
clone size: few
CDR3 protein: ASSLGRGVQY

J gene: TRBJ2-1
V gene: TRBV3-1
clone size: few
CDR3 protein: ASSFTSAGYNEQF

J gene: TRBJ2-5
V gene: TRBV4-1
clone size: few
CDR3 protein: ASSQDPGASPEQQY

J gene: TRBJ2-3
V gene: TRBV6-5
clone size: few
CDR3 protein: ASGTPQY

J gene: TRBJ2-1
V gene: TRBV18
clone size: few
CDR3 protein: ASSPPSVRGQF

J gene: TRBJ2-1
V gene: TRBV14
clone size: -
CDR3 protein: ASSQGRGQGAPLEF

J gene: TRBJ2-1
V gene: TRBV27
clone size: -
CDR3 protein: ASSPRDPRGEQF

J gene: TRBJ2-5
V gene: TRBV5-1
clone size: few
CDR3 protein: ASSWDSNQETQY

J gene: TRBJ1-1
V gene: TRBV14
clone size: few
CDR3 protein: ASSQAGGYTEAF

J gene: TRBJ1-5
V gene: TRBV6-1
clone size: -
CDR3 protein: ASSGRGTRGDQPQH

J gene: TRBJ2-2
V gene: TRBV11-2
clone size: -
CDR3 protein: ASSSRQGDNLYTGELF

J gene: TRBJ2-6
V gene: TRBV11-1
clone size: -
CDR3 protein: ASSLGVGPTSGANVLT

J gene: TRBJ2-3
V gene: TRBV4-1
clone size: -
CDR3 protein: ASSLYSGGADTQY

J gene: TRBJ2-3
V gene: TRBV5-1
clone size: -
CDR3 protein: ASSLYRRTDTQY

J gene: TRBJ2-1
V gene: TRBV7-8
clone size: few
CDR3 protein: ASSLEEGGRSYNEQF

J gene: TRBJ2-7
V gene: TRBV27
clone size: many
CDR3 protein: ASSQKPGRGYEQY

J gene: TRBJ2-1
V gene: TRBV7-2
clone size: few
CDR3 protein: ASSPRGGHNEQF

J gene: TRBJ2-7
V gene: TRBV6-2/TRBV6-3
clone size: -
CDR3 protein: ASSLPSGEGYYEQY

J gene: TRBJ2-4
V gene: TRBV7-2
clone size: -
CDR3 protein: ASSLVSDNIQY

J gene: TRBJ2-3
V gene: TRBV10-1
clone size: few
CDR3 protein: ASNSGGTDTQY